This T cell receptor beta chain was sequenced for a study of cytomegalovirus exposure and HLA in healthy donors. On the study more broadly: In an early release, HLA-typed donors contributed tens of millions of unique TCR sequences. General study findings and limits: DRB1 showed the most TCR associations and HLA-C the fewest in a later analysis, as rates varied by HLA locus. Based on reports, TCR beta sequences accurately predicted HLA-A and HLA-B alleles for most subjects.

Germline V gives CDR1 MNHNS, CDR2 SASEGT. The CDR3 has 13 residues. V lost 7 bases and J 4 bases, leaving 13 bases between the germline ends. For this clone: Its antigen is not known.

Use of 60 Vbeta and 13 Jbeta primers characterized the PCR. Produced via immunoSEQ multiplex PCR; TCRdb's table is partial and in-frame only. The table shows hundreds of thousands of clones, with roughly 80% occurring only once. The sequenced sample was PBMCs. The chain links TRBV6-1 to TRBJ2-5; D perhaps matches TRBD1 (6 bases). The source of this sequence is a girl aged 2 to 10 in good health and CMV-seronegative. In nucleotides, the CDR3 is TGTGCCAGCACCGGACAGTTGGGAGAGACCCAGTACTTC. Its translation is CASTGQLGETQYF.